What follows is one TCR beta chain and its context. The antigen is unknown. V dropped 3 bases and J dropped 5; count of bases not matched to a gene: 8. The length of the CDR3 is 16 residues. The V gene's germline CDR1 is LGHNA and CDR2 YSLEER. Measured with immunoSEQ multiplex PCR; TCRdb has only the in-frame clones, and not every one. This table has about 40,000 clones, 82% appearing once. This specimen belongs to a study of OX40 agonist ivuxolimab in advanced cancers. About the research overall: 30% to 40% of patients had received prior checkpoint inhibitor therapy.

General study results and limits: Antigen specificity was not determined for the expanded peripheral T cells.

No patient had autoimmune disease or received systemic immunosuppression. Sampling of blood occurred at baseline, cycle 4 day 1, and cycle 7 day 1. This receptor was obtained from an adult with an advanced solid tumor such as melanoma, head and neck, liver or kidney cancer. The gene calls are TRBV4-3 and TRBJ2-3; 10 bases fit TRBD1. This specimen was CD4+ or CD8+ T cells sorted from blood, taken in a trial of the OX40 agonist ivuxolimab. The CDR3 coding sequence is TGCGCCAGCAGCCAGGGGGACAGGGGAGGGAGAGATACGCAGTATTTT. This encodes CASSQGDRGGRDTQYF.